The 13 T cell receptor beta chains below all came from one sample that was sequenced in a study of blood T cell repertoires in COVID-19. The table came from immunoSEQ multiplex PCR; TCRdb's copy has only in-frame clones and leaves some out. Of about 140,000 clones in the sample, approximately 78% were seen once. The material sequenced was peripheral blood. These receptors were taken from a woman older than 75 with acute or convalescent COVID-19.

The rearrangement links TRBV10-1 to TRBJ1-2, with D hard to call. V shed 3 bases and J shed 5 bases, with 16 bases lying between them. The CDR3 has 15 amino acids. Germline V gives CDR1 WNHNN, CDR2 SYGVQD (reference sequence). CDR3 nucleotide sequence: TGCGCCAGCAGTGAAAAACGGGATCCCGTTTATGGCTACACCTTC. It translates to CASSEKRDPVYGYTF.

This rearrangement joins TRBV19 to TRBJ2-2; D not certain. In germline, CDR1 is LNHDA, CDR2 SQIVND (reference sequence). The length of the CDR3 is 14 residues. V was pared by 2 bases and J by 4 bases, with 8 bases between. CDR3 coding DNA: TGTGCCAGTAGTATAAGCGTCCCCACCGGGGAGCTGTTTTTT. Its translation is CASSISVPTGELFF.

This sequence joins TRBV7-9 and TRBJ1-1; D remains unclear. The germline V gene encodes CDR1 SEHNR and CDR2 FQNEAQ (reference sequence). V was pared by 5 bases and J by 0 bases, with 10 bases between. This CDR3 spans 14 amino acids. The CDR3 coding sequence is TGTGCCAGCAGCCCACAAAATATGAACACTGAAGCTTTCTTT. Amino acids: CASSPQNMNTEAFF.

The rearrangement uses TRBV3-1 (or the pseudogene TRBV3-2) and TRBJ2-1; TRBD2 is a possible D gene (6 bases). The CDR3 consists of 14 residues. CDR1 and CDR2 (germline): LGHDT, YNNKEL (reference sequence). V lost 2 bases and J 7 bases, leaving 12 bases between the germline ends. The DNA of the CDR3 is TGTGCCAGCAGCCAAATATATGGGGGGAATGAGCAGTTCTTC. It encodes CASSQIYGGNEQFF.

The chain carries TRBV6-1 and TRBJ1-1; D gene unclear. The CDR3 covers 14 residues. V lost 2 bases, J lost 10 bases, and 17 bases lay in between. The germline V gene encodes CDR1 MNHNS and CDR2 SASEGT. This chain's CDR3 is CASSEFMEVSAAFF. CDR3 sequence (DNA): TGTGCCAGCAGTGAATTCATGGAGGTGTCGGCAGCTTTCTTT.

J is TRBJ2-1 and V is TRBV7-2; TRBD2 agrees at 8 bases. The CDR3 loop spans 15 amino acids. V shed 0 bases, J shed 2 bases, and the junction held 0 bases outside the gene matches. CDR1 is SGHTA, CDR2 FQGNSA, per germline. CDR3 in DNA: TGTGCCAGCAGCTTAGCGGGACTAGCCTACAATGAGCAGTTCTTC. The encoded protein is CASSLAGLAYNEQFF.

The rearrangement links TRBV27 to TRBJ2-3, with 7 bases identical to TRBD1. Trimming removed 6 bases from V and 4 bases from J; junction bases left unmatched: 4. CDR3 size: 13 residues. The V gene's germline CDR1 is MNHEY and CDR2 SMNVEV (reference sequence). The CDR3 protein is CASRRTGADTQYF. CDR3 nucleotide sequence: TGTGCCAGCAGACGTACAGGGGCAGATACGCAGTATTTT.

The chain couples TRBV27 to TRBJ2-1; 8 bases align to TRBD2. J gave up 6 bases and V 8 bases, and 9 bases lay outside the gene matches. The CDR3 is 14 amino acids. CDR1 MNHEY and CDR2 SMNVEV come from the germline V gene (reference sequence). The chain's CDR3 is CASSGTSSGNEQFF. The DNA for the CDR3 is TGTGCCAGCTCGGGGACTAGTTCGGGCAATGAGCAGTTCTTC.

This clone was recorded once. This chain links TRBV2 with TRBJ2-5, with D possibly matching TRBD2 (5 bases). The germline V and J ends were trimmed by 4 bases and 7 bases, with 13 bases remaining between them. The germline V gene encodes CDR1 SNHLY and CDR2 FYNNEI. CDR3 length equals 13 residues. CDR3 sequence (DNA): TGTGCCAGCAGTGTCGCGCCGGAGGCGACCCAGTACTTC. It is translated as CASSVAPEATQYF.

The J gene is TRBJ2-2, the V gene TRBV3-1 (or the pseudogene TRBV3-2); 8 bases agree with TRBD2. Germline V CDR1 and CDR2: LGHDT, YNNKEL (reference sequence). This CDR3 contains 14 residues. V was clipped by 5 bases and J by 5 bases; unmatched bases: 4. CDR3 sequence reads: CASSSSGGTGELFF. CDR3 nucleotides: TGTGCCAGCAGCTCGAGCGGGGGTACCGGGGAGCTGTTTTTT.

The chain employs TRBV28 and TRBJ1-4; D is perhaps TRBD1 (6 bases). Per germline, CDR1 MDHEN and CDR2 SYDVKM. V was clipped by 6 bases and J by 6 bases, with 14 bases between them. The CDR3 runs to 14 residues. The CDR3 spells CASSAGQWYEKLFF. The CDR3, as DNA: TGTGCCAGCAGCGCCGGACAGTGGTATGAAAAACTGTTTTTT.

This clone was seen a few times. At one boundary the junction diverges from the germline segment, which might be a read error. The chain joins TRBV10-3 to TRBJ2-7, with no clear D. Germline CDR1 ENHRY, CDR2 SYGVKD. The CDR3 has 14 amino acids. This CDR3 reads CAAKTAQASNEQYF. CDR3 DNA sequence: TGTGCCGCCAAGACGGCGCAGGCCTCCAACGAGCAGTACTTC.

V and J are TRBV9 and TRBJ2-1; unclear D gene. Trimming stripped 0 bases from V and 0 bases from J, with 10 bases between. Germline lookup yields CDR1 SGDLS and CDR2 YYNGEE. The CDR3 is 16 amino acids. In DNA form, the CDR3 reads TGTGCCAGCAGCGTAGGAGCACTGAGCTCCTACAATGAGCAGTTCTTC. Translation gives CASSVGALSSYNEQFF.